The entry that follows covers one TCR beta chain sequence. The sample belongs to a study of blood T cell repertoires in COVID-19. The overall study: T cells, B-cell-depleted T cells, or PBMCs provided the cDNA or gDNA that served as material.

The V and J ends lost 5 bases and 7 bases, in that order; junction bases with no gene match: 7. The V gene's germline CDR1 is SGHAT and CDR2 FQNNGV. The CDR3 is 13 residues long. In the study's own analysis: Nucleated cell number was recorded as an estimate derived from reference gene primer amplification. The table came from immunoSEQ multiplex PCR; TCRdb's copy has only in-frame clones and leaves some out. That table furnishes V, J and clone size, whereas the DNA furnished D and trimming. The data show 70,000 to 95,000 clones, roughly 91% seen once. The sequence was obtained from a woman at least 80 years old with active COVID-19. J is TRBJ1-2 and V is TRBV11-2; 7 positions match TRBD1. Input material: peripheral blood. The DNA of the CDR3 is TGTGCCAGCAGCGGACAACAGGGGTTTGGCTACACCTTC. This codes for CASSGQQGFGYTF.